This TCR beta chain appears in the sequencing data of a study of T cell responses to AZD1222 COVID-19 vaccine. Study outcomes and limitations: Compared with day 0, the breadth and depth of the Spike-specific TCR repertoire rose significantly after two doses of AZD1222.

With V trimmed by 4 bases and J by 1 base, 19 bases remained unmatched. The CDR3 has 20 amino acids. CDR1 SGHRS and CDR2 YFSETQ come from the germline V gene. On this clone: Its antigen remains unidentified.

TCRdb's table, derived via immunoSEQ multiplex PCR, lists solely in-frame clones and lacks some. The sample gives 150,000 or so clones, 85% to 95% of which show up once; approximately 1.6% is in the top ten. The clonotype was recovered from an adult who received the AZD1222 COVID-19 vaccine. The J gene is TRBJ2-2, the V gene TRBV5-1, with TRBD2 matching over 7 bases. This sample comprised peripheral blood, obtained 28 days after the second AZD1222 dose. CDR3 protein: CASSLMGPGVLAENTGELFF. CDR3 bases: TGCGCCAGCAGCCTGATGGGGCCTGGTGTTCTAGCGGAGAACACCGGGGAGCTGTTTTTT. The full variable domain, completed using reference TRBV5-1 and TRBJ2-2, is KAGVTQTPRYLIKTRGQQVTLSCSPISGHRSVSWYQQTPGQGLQFLFEYFSETQRNKGNFPGRFSGRQFSNSRSEMNVSTLELGDSALYLCASSLMGPGVLAENTGELFFGEGSRLTVL.